The clone carrying this T cell receptor beta chain came up a few times. Its matching antigen is unknown. The record originates from a study of T-cell reconstitution after alpha-beta-depleted transplantation in children. Notes on the study in general: Several hundred expanded graft clones reportedly gave rise to the alpha-beta T cells present about two months after transplant. Certain patients had high TCRbeta diversity at day 60, and it came from recipient T cells and thymic progenitors that survived. Once a year had passed after transplant, T-cell counts and diversity came mostly from newly produced T cells.

The TCRbeta library incorporated unique molecular identifiers. One entry per CDR3 protein results from TCRdb running MiXCR on the PCR reads. Of some 440,000 distinct CDR3 sequences in the sample, about 16% were seen once. CDR3 length equals 11 residues. V lost 5 bases to trimming and J lost 9 bases, with 12 bases between them. Germline V lookup: CDR1 DFQATT, CDR2 SNEGSKA (reference sequence). The clonotype originates from a boy under three years old who had a stem cell transplant for Wiskott-Aldrich syndrome, so the T cells may come from the graft donor. The chain combines TRBV20-1 with TRBJ2-3, with D hard to call. This sample comprised PBMCs, mostly from graft donor cells, obtained 360 days after TCRalphabeta/CD19-depleted stem cell transplant. The DNA for the CDR3 is TGCAGTGCTGTCGATAGCTTCACGCAGTATTTT. Translating it yields CSAVDSFTQYF.